This TCR beta chain was captured in a study of glioma-infiltrating T cells. About the research overall: Dexamethasone exposure before glioma surgery was limited to six or fewer days. Target coverage was about 4.5- to 11-fold for about 1 million blood T cells.

TCR alpha and beta CDR3 regions were amplified from RNA using iRepertoire nested multiplex PCR. MiXCR was run by TCRdb on the multiplex PCR reads, yielding one entry per CDR3 protein. The table includes about 380,000 distinct CDR3 sequences, roughly two fifths detected once. As to this clonotype: What it recognizes is unknown.

Whole-study results and caveats: Non-neoplastic patients had below-expected tissue-blood divergence, while all gliomas exceeded expectation.

The CDR3 totals 16 residues. Germline V lookup: CDR1 LNHDA, CDR2 SQIVND (reference sequence). The junction had 12 bases not matched to a gene; V was cut back by 9 bases and J by 0 bases. The chain employs TRBV19 and TRBJ2-7; 9 nucleotides match TRBD2. Material: glioma tissue, nonneoplastic brain tissue, or PBMCs (not recorded which). The origin of this receptor is a human donor with low-grade glioma or glioblastoma, undergoing nonglioma brain surgery, or in good health (not recorded which). CDR3 protein: CASSLSGRSSSYEQYF. CDR3 in DNA: TGTGCCAGCAGCTTAAGCGGGAGGTCCAGCTCCTACGAGCAGTACTTC.